Below, 7 T cell receptor beta chains from the same sample are listed, as sequenced in a study of T cells expressing NK-cell markers. For each CDR3 protein, TCRdb gives one entry from its re-call of the 5' RACE reads, without DNA. This listing includes 500,000 to 600,000 distinct CDR3 sequences. The sample consisted of blood T cells: a sorted CD56 or NKG2C T cell subset, CD4+ or CD8+ T cells, or bulk PBMC T cells (not recorded which). These receptors came from a man aged 18 to 29 in good health.

The chain is built from TRBV25-1 and TRBJ1-5. Germline V gives CDR1 MGHDK, CDR2 SYGVNS. CDR3 length: 16 amino acids. The CDR3 spells CASSEFTAYSNQPQHF.

The chain recombines TRBV11-2 with TRBJ2-3; TCRdb selects TRBD1, and the lack of DNA leaves this call unchecked. Germline CDR1 reads SGHAT; CDR2 reads FQNNGV. CDR3 length equals 14 residues. The CDR3: CASRPPGATDTQYF.

The rearrangement links TRBV6-2 or TRBV6-3 to TRBJ2-3; TCRdb calls TRBD1, which cannot be checked without DNA. Germline loops: CDR1 MNHEY, CDR2 SVGEGT. The CDR3 has 14 residues. CDR3 region: CASSLSGETDTQYF.

The V call is TRBV10-3, the J call TRBJ2-4; as DNA is missing, the TRBD2 call by TCRdb cannot be tested. The CDR3 is made up of 15 amino acids. Per germline, CDR1 ENHRY and CDR2 SYGVKD. The CDR3 here is CAISESRGSGVIQYF.

This sequence joins TRBV7-2 and TRBJ2-3. CDR1 and CDR2 (germline): SGHTA, FQGNSA. The CDR3 sequence is 16 residues long. CDR3 sequence: CASSPLKRLSTDTQYF.

The genes are TRBV6-5 and TRBJ1-2; without DNA, the TCRdb call of TRBD1 cannot be checked. This CDR3 region has 16 residues. Germline assignment: CDR1 MNHEY and CDR2 SVGAGI. The CDR3 reads CASSYSPRRQVYGYTF.

The chain couples TRBV20-1 to TRBJ1-6; with no DNA, the TCRdb D assignment of TRBD1 cannot be verified. The CDR3 length is 18 residues. Germline V gives CDR1 DFQATT, CDR2 SNEGSKA (reference sequence). CDR3 sequence reads: CSARREIPHSVNNSPLHF.